Shown below are 30 T cell receptor beta chains from a single sample sequenced in a study of T cell changes during pregnancy in multiple sclerosis. Using immunoSEQ multiplex PCR, the repertoire was profiled, and TCRdb retains in-frame clones only, with some absent. The data contain some 99,000 clones, approximately 94% of them singletons. Sequences were derived from peripheral blood, sampled after pregnancy. The origin of the receptors is a female donor with multiple sclerosis, enrolled in a pregnancy study.

The CDR3 here is CASSQGERVNTDTQYF. As DNA, the CDR3 is TGTGCCAGCAGCCAAGGGGAGCGCGTAAACACAGATACGCAGTATTTT. The V call is TRBV4-2, the J call TRBJ2-3; possible D gene TRBD2, 5 bases. Germline V CDR1 and CDR2: LGHNA, YNFKEQ. Trimming shortened V by 1 base and J by 2 bases, and 13 bases separated the two germline ends. The CDR3 contains 16 residues.

In its sample, this clone was seen once. V usage is TRBV27 and J usage is TRBJ2-1, with 10 positions matching TRBD2. The V segment lost 3 bases and the J segment 9 bases; nucleotides outside the gene matches: 8. The CDR3 runs 15 residues. Germline V gene lookup returns CDR1 MNHEY and CDR2 SMNVEV (reference sequence). In DNA, the CDR3 is TGTGCCAGCAGTTTGGGGACTAGCGCAGGGGGTGAGCAGTTCTTC. Translation gives CASSLGTSAGGEQFF.

V usage is TRBV5-4 and J usage is TRBJ2-6; a weak D match, TRBD1 (6 bases). From germline, CDR1 is SGHNT and CDR2 YYREEE (reference sequence). The CDR3 spans 18 residues. With 4 bases removed from V and 4 bases from J, the gap between germline ends came to 21 bases. The CDR3 DNA reads TGTGCCAGCAGCGCTAGGAGTTTATCTGGGGGCGGGGCCAACGTCCTGACTTTC. Protein product: CASSARSLSGGGANVLTF.

The chain combines TRBV4-1 with TRBJ2-2; D may be TRBD1 (6 bases). Germline-derived CDR1 and CDR2 are MGHRA and YSYEKL. The CDR3 spans 18 residues. Trimming took off 0 bases at V and 4 bases at J, with 18 bases between the two ends. CDR3 bases: TGCGCCAGCAGCCAAGAATTGGGGGCGCGGTATATCACCGGGGAGCTGTTTTTT. Its protein is CASSQELGARYITGELFF.

The chain joins TRBV7-9 to TRBJ1-2; D ambiguous. The V end lost 5 bases, the J end lost 8 bases, and 12 bases lay between the germline ends. Germline V gene sequence: CDR1 SEHNR, CDR2 FQNEAQ (reference sequence). The CDR3 loop spans 12 amino acids. The CDR3 DNA follows: TGTGCCAGCAGCCACCTTTTCGGGGGCTACACCTTC. It is translated as CASSHLFGGYTF.

The V call is TRBV4-2, the J call TRBJ2-1; tentative D call: TRBD1 (6 bases). The CDR3 has 16 amino acids. The germline V and J ends were trimmed by 0 bases and 1 base, with 10 bases remaining between them. Germline values: CDR1 LGHNA, CDR2 YNFKEQ. The CDR3 coding sequence is TGTGCCAGCAGCCAAGATTGGACAGCTTCCTACAATGAGCAGTTCTTC. It translates to CASSQDWTASYNEQFF.

This chain connects TRBV2 to TRBJ1-1; D is perhaps TRBD1 (6 bases). The CDR3 is 13 residues long. V was clipped by 11 bases and J by 1 base, with 14 bases between them. CDR1 is SNHLY, CDR2 FYNNEI, per germline. Here the CDR3 DNA reads TGTGCCGGGTTTAGGGGGGGGAACACTGAAGCTTTCTTT. Translation gives CAGFRGGNTEAFF.

A remark on this clone: Mismatch with germline at one junction end may stem from a read error. The V gene is TRBV27, the J gene TRBJ2-1; 9 positions match TRBD1. The CDR3 length is 17 residues. Germline lookup yields CDR1 MNHEY and CDR2 SMNVEV (reference sequence). This CDR3 is CASGFSTGGQSYNEQFF. The CDR3, as DNA: TGTGCCAGCGGTTTCTCAACAGGGGGCCAATCCTACAATGAGCAGTTCTTC.

V and J are TRBV10-3 and TRBJ2-3; D gene uncertain. CDR3 length equals 11 residues. Germline CDR1 ENHRY, CDR2 SYGVKD. Trimming pared 4 bases from V and 4 bases from J, leaving 3 bases between. The CDR3 sequence: CAISAADTQYF. The CDR3 DNA reads as TGTGCCATCAGTGCTGCAGATACGCAGTATTTT.

This clone was seen only a few times. V is TRBV20-1 and J is TRBJ1-3, with D unresolved. The CDR3 length is 11 residues. Germline V lookup: CDR1 DFQATT, CDR2 SNEGSKA (reference sequence). V gave up 3 bases and J gave up 5 bases, with 5 bases separating them. The CDR3: CSASLRNTIYF. Here the CDR3 DNA reads TGCAGTGCTAGTCTAAGAAACACCATATATTTT.

The rearrangement joins TRBV7-8 to TRBJ1-2; D unresolved. Germline V gene sequence: CDR1 SGHVS, CDR2 FQNEAQ. The CDR3 contains 15 residues. The ends were cut back, 3 bases at V and 3 bases at J, with 14 bases in the middle. The DNA of the CDR3 is TGTGCCAGCAGCTTCCTCCGAGCCTCCGACTATGGCTACACCTTC. Amino acids: CASSFLRASDYGYTF.

The gene calls are TRBV7-6 and TRBJ1-1, with unresolved D. Germline CDR1 SGHVS, CDR2 FNYEAQ. V was clipped by 1 base and J by 2 bases, with 14 bases between them. CDR3 size: 16 residues. The CDR3 protein is CASSLGARMTNTEAFF. The CDR3 DNA is TGTGCCAGCAGCTTAGGTGCGAGGATGACTAACACTGAAGCTTTCTTT.

The V call is TRBV11-2, the J call TRBJ2-1; 8 bases are shared with TRBD2. The V and J ends lost 5 bases and 8 bases, in that order; junction bases with no gene match: 5. Looked up from germline, CDR1 is SGHAT and CDR2 is FQNNGV. This CDR3 contains 13 residues. For the CDR3, the DNA is TGTGCCAGCAGCCCACCCGGGAGGGATGAGCAGTTCTTC. It yields the protein CASSPPGRDEQFF. Full variable domain (outside the CDR3, taken from reference TRBV11-2 and TRBJ2-1): EAGVAQSPRYKIIEKRQSVAFWCNPISGHATLYWYQQILGQGPKLLIQFQNNGVVDDSQLPKDRFSAERLKGVDSTLKIQPAKLEDSAVYLCASSPPGRDEQFFGPGTRLTVL.

The chain couples TRBV9 to TRBJ2-7; D remains ambiguous. CDR3 length: 14 residues. In germline, CDR1 is SGDLS, CDR2 YYNGEE. V was pared by 3 bases and J by 0 bases, with 10 bases between. The CDR3 DNA sequence: TGTGCCAGCAGCGGAGGCGGCTTCTCCTACGAGCAGTACTTC. Its translation is CASSGGGFSYEQYF.

The V and J genes are TRBV27 and TRBJ2-2; D not resolved. This CDR3 is 12 amino acids long. Deletions cut 3 bases from V and 3 bases from J, with 2 bases between. Germline CDR1 and CDR2: MNHEY and SMNVEV (reference sequence). The CDR3 bases are TGTGCCAGCAGTTTCTACACCGGGGAGCTGTTTTTT. Protein product: CASSFYTGELFF.

The chain joins TRBV18 to TRBJ2-3, with D possibly being TRBD1 (5 bases). This CDR3 comprises 15 residues. Germline CDR1 KGHSH, CDR2 LQKENI. The ends were cut back, 3 bases at V and 2 bases at J, with 12 bases in the middle. Written as DNA, the CDR3 is TGTGCCAGCTCACCTGGCGGACAACCCACAGATACGCAGTATTTT. The encoded protein is CASSPGGQPTDTQYF.

V and J are TRBV6-1 and TRBJ1-3, with a possible D match to TRBD1 (6 bases). CDR1 is MNHNS and CDR2 is SASEGT in the germline V gene. The V and J ends lost 9 bases and 0 bases respectively, with 12 bases between them. This CDR3 is built from 14 residues. The CDR3: CASTTGRSGNTIYF. CDR3 coding DNA: TGTGCCAGTACTACAGGGCGCTCTGGAAACACCATATATTTT.

This chain connects TRBV5-4 to TRBJ2-7, with D perhaps matching TRBD2 (5 bases). This CDR3 contains 13 residues. With 5 bases removed from V and 2 bases from J, the gap between germline ends came to 11 bases. Germline CDR1 is SGHNT and CDR2 is YYREEE (reference sequence). This chain's CDR3 is CASRRTPPYEQYF. Written as DNA, the CDR3 is TGTGCCAGCAGGCGGACTCCCCCCTACGAGCAGTACTTC.

This sequence joins TRBV6-5 and TRBJ1-1; D call uncertain. The CDR3 totals 13 residues. Germline CDR1 and CDR2: MNHEY and SVGAGI. V dropped 8 bases and J dropped 7 bases, with 17 bases sitting between them. The CDR3 here is CASSESGAGEAFF. The CDR3 DNA reads TGTGCCAGCTCCGAATCGGGAGCCGGTGAAGCTTTCTTT.

The J gene is TRBJ2-5, the V gene TRBV10-2, with 7 positions matching TRBD2. Germline CDR1 WSHSY, CDR2 SAAADI. V was pared by 9 bases and J by 1 base, with 2 bases of the junction left unmatched. CDR3 length equals 12 residues. The CDR3 bases are TGCGCCAGTCGACTAGCCCAAGAGACCCAGTACTTC. Amino acids: CASRLAQETQYF.

In this sample, this clone turned up a few times. This chain links TRBV28 with TRBJ2-2; D might be TRBD1 (5 bases). CDR3 size: 14 residues. The germline V gene has CDR1 MDHEN and CDR2 SYDVKM. V gave up 3 bases and J gave up 2 bases, with 7 bases separating them. This chain's CDR3 is CASSFRVNTGELFF. DNA of the CDR3: TGTGCCAGCAGTTTCAGGGTAAACACCGGGGAGCTGTTTTTT.

This chain connects TRBV6-1 to TRBJ2-1; 9 nucleotides line up with TRBD2. The CDR3 extends over 16 amino acids. Looked up from germline, CDR1 is MNHNS and CDR2 is SASEGT. V dropped 4 bases and J dropped 4; count of bases not matched to a gene: 8. CDR3 in DNA: TGTGCCAGCAGTGTACGTAGCGGGAGTAGGTACAATGAGCAGTTCTTC. It codes for CASSVRSGSRYNEQFF.

V gene TRBV21-1 combines with J gene TRBJ1-5. TRBV21-1 is flagged as a pseudogene. The CDR3 runs to 16 residues. The CDR3 bases are TGTGCCAGCACCCAAGGGAGGGCGGCGCTTGAGCAGCCCCAGCATTTT. Residues: CASTQGRAALEQPQHF.

Worth noting for this clone: The junction departs from germline at one end; a sequencing error may be responsible. This chain connects TRBV27 to TRBJ1-1; no clear D. CDR3 length equals 14 residues. In germline, CDR1 is MNHEY, CDR2 SMNVEV (reference sequence). The CDR3 reads CASGLSELNTEAFF. The CDR3 DNA is TGTGCCAGCGGTTTATCAGAGCTGAACACTGAAGCTTTCTTT.

The chain recombines TRBV5-4 with TRBJ1-1; D perhaps matches TRBD1 (6 bases). Germline V lookup: CDR1 SGHNT, CDR2 YYREEE (reference sequence). The CDR3 consists of 13 residues. Trimming took 8 bases from V and 3 from J, leaving 14 bases between them. CDR3 sequence: CASSRGLHTEAFF. The DNA of the CDR3 is TGTGCCAGTTCGAGGGGGTTGCACACTGAAGCTTTCTTT.

The V call is TRBV6-6, the J call TRBJ2-7; 8 bases agree with TRBD1. CDR1 is MNHNY, CDR2 SVGAGI, per germline (reference sequence). V dropped 4 bases and J dropped 2; count of bases not matched to a gene: 1. The CDR3 has 13 residues. CDR3 protein: CASSWDRPYEQYF. In DNA form, the CDR3 reads TGTGCCAGCAGTTGGGACAGGCCCTACGAGCAGTACTTC.

This clone was seen just once. The genes are TRBV30 and TRBJ1-5; 9 nucleotides agree with TRBD1. There are 16 residues in the CDR3. Germline-derived CDR1 and CDR2 are GTSNPN and SVGIG (reference sequence). The ends lost 1 base at V and 6 bases at J; junction bases unmatched: 10. CDR3 DNA: TGTGCCTGGAGTGGAATAGGACAGGGGCTAGGTCAGCCCCAGCATTTT. Its protein is CAWSGIGQGLGQPQHF.

The CDR3 DNA reads as TGTGCCAGCAGTTACGGGAAGGGGGGGGATGAGCAGTTCTTC. Its protein product is CASSYGKGGDEQFF. The chain has TRBV6-5 and TRBJ2-1, with a tentative D call TRBD2 (7 bases). Germline lookup yields CDR1 MNHEY and CDR2 SVGAGI. The CDR3 is 14 amino acids. V was trimmed by 2 bases and J by 8 bases, leaving 13 bases between them.

The CDR3 DNA reads TGTGCCAGCAGCTTGGAGGAGCGGGAGTTATCAGATACGCAGTATTTT. Amino acid sequence: CASSLEERELSDTQYF. The chain joins TRBV5-8 to TRBJ2-3; 8 bases align to TRBD2. CDR1 and CDR2 from the germline V gene are SGHTS and YDEGEE. With 0 bases clipped from V and 4 bases from J, the junction kept 7 bases outside the gene matches. The CDR3 loop spans 16 amino acids. The full variable domain, in which reference TRBV5-8 and TRBJ2-3 provide the parts outside the CDR3, is EAGVTQSPTHLIKTRGQQATLRCSPISGHTSVYWYQQALGLGLQFLLWYDEGEERNRGNFPPRFSGRQFPNYSSELNVNALELEDSALYLCASSLEERELSDTQYFGPGTRLTVL.

V usage is TRBV19 and J usage is TRBJ1-1; D gene uncertain. The CDR3 has 16 amino acids. CDR1 and CDR2 from the germline V gene are LNHDA and SQIVND (reference sequence). V was shortened by 0 bases and J by 1 base, with 12 bases between the two germline ends. CDR3 in amino acids: CASSIEGVSGNTEAFF. CDR3 DNA sequence: TGTGCCAGTAGTATAGAAGGCGTGTCAGGGAACACTGAAGCTTTCTTT.